The 12 T cell receptor beta chains in this list originate from one sample, sequenced in a study of blood T cell repertoires in COVID-19. Libraries were prepared by immunoSEQ multiplex PCR; TCRdb keeps only in-frame clonotypes and omits some of them. The data show tens of thousands of clones, with roughly 82% seen just once and over 12% held by the top ten. Input material: peripheral blood. All receptors derive from a human donor in a cohort sampled during active COVID-19.

This chain joins TRBV27 and TRBJ2-7; D call uncertain. V was pared by 0 bases and J by 6 bases, with 9 bases between. The CDR3 contains 13 residues. Germline CDR1 MNHEY, CDR2 SMNVEV (reference sequence). This CDR3 is CASSLSWSTEQYF. Here the CDR3 DNA reads TGTGCCAGCAGTTTATCGTGGAGTACCGAGCAGTACTTC.

This clone showed up just once. V and J are TRBV5-1 and TRBJ1-1, with D possibly TRBD1 on 6 matching bases. Trimming pared 2 bases from V and 3 bases from J, leaving 8 bases between. Germline V CDR1 and CDR2: SGHRS, YFSETQ. CDR3 length: 13 amino acids. The DNA of the CDR3 is TGCGCCAGCAGCTTTCCAGGGGACACTGAAGCTTTCTTT. This codes for CASSFPGDTEAFF.

This rearrangement joins TRBV7-2 to TRBJ2-7; D is possibly TRBD1 (6 bases). V was pared by 5 bases and J by 1 base, with 12 bases between. The length of the CDR3 is 14 residues. CDR1 SGHTA and CDR2 FQGNSA come from the germline V gene. This CDR3 is CASSTRQVSYEQYF. Written as DNA, the CDR3 is TGTGCCAGCAGCACCAGACAGGTGTCCTACGAGCAGTACTTC. Looking up the rest from reference TRBV7-2 and TRBJ2-7 gives the full variable domain: GAGVSQSPSNKVTEKGKDVELRCDPISGHTALYWYRQSLGQGLEFLIYFQGNSAPDKSGLPSDRFSAERTGGSVSTLTIQRTQQEDSAVYLCASSTRQVSYEQYFGPGTRLTVT.

This chain connects TRBV29-1 to TRBJ2-5; TRBD2 is a possible D gene (6 bases). The germline V gene encodes CDR1 SQVTM and CDR2 ANQGSEA. CDR3 size: 13 residues. V gave up 5 bases and J gave up 1 base, with 11 bases separating them. The DNA of the CDR3 is TGCAGCGTTCAGATTAGCGGCCAAGAGACCCAGTACTTC. Protein sequence: CSVQISGQETQYF. Drawing the rest from reference TRBV29-1 and TRBJ2-5, the complete variable domain is SAVISQKPSRDICQRGTSLTIQCQVDSQVTMMFWYRQQPGQSLTLIATANQGSEATYESGFVIDKFPISRPNLTFSTLTVSNMSPEDSSIYLCSVQISGQETQYFGPGTRLLVL.

The V gene is TRBV10-3, the J gene TRBJ2-7; no definite D call. Deletions cut 3 bases from V and 3 bases from J, with 3 bases between. CDR3 length: 11 residues. Germline CDR1 is ENHRY and CDR2 is SYGVKD. CDR3 loop: CAISDSYEQYF. The DNA for the CDR3 is TGTGCCATCAGTGACAGCTACGAGCAGTACTTC.

The chain is built from TRBV6-2 or TRBV6-3 and TRBJ1-1; D ambiguous. V shed 2 bases and J shed 4 bases, with 11 bases lying between them. The CDR3 is 14 residues long. From germline, CDR1 is MNHEY and CDR2 SVGEGT. CDR3 DNA: TGTGCCAGCAGTTACAGCGGGTTTCGCACTGAAGCTTTCTTT. This encodes CASSYSGFRTEAFF.

The V gene is TRBV18, the J gene TRBJ2-1; the match to TRBD1 covers 9 bases. CDR3 length: 13 residues. Germline CDR1 reads KGHSH; CDR2 reads LQKENI. Trimming removed 5 bases from V and 15 bases from J; junction bases left unmatched: 11. In DNA form, the CDR3 reads TGTGCCAGCTCATCTTCCGGGACAGGGTCTTGGTTCTTC. This sequence encodes CASSSSGTGSWFF.

V is TRBV5-8 and J is TRBJ2-7; the match to TRBD1 covers 10 bases. J lost 1 base, V lost 4 bases, and 14 bases had no gene match. The germline gives CDR1 SGHTS, CDR2 YDEGEE. The CDR3 loop spans 18 amino acids. CDR3 bases: TGTGCCAGCAGCAAGGGACAGGGGTTAGCCCTCGGATCCTACGAGCAGTACTTC. Protein sequence: CASSKGQGLALGSYEQYF.

The CDR3 loop is CASSFWTSGKETQYF. In DNA form, the CDR3 reads TGTGCCAGCAGCTTTTGGACTAGCGGGAAAGAGACCCAGTACTTC. V gene TRBV7-9 combines with J gene TRBJ2-5, with 12 bases that match TRBD2. The V gene end was trimmed by 3 bases and the J gene end by 3 bases; junction bases not matched to a gene: 2. The CDR3 is 15 residues long. Germline values: CDR1 SEHNR, CDR2 FQNEAQ (reference sequence).

The chain's CDR3 is CASSQDTTSFFEQFF. In DNA, the CDR3 is TGTGCCAGCAGCCAAGATACAACTAGTTTTTTTGAGCAGTTCTTC. The genes are TRBV3-1 (or the pseudogene TRBV3-2) and TRBJ2-1; tentatively, D is TRBD2 (5 bases). V lost 0 bases, J lost 9 bases, and 15 bases lay in between. The CDR3 is made up of 15 amino acids. CDR1 and CDR2 from the germline V gene are LGHDT and YNNKEL (reference sequence).

V gene TRBV4-1 combines with J gene TRBJ2-1; TRBD2 might be the D (5 bases). The V and J ends lost 1 base and 7 bases respectively, with 11 bases between them. This CDR3 is 14 amino acids long. The germline CDR1 and CDR2 sequences are MGHRA and YSYEKL. The CDR3 DNA sequence: TGCGCCAGCAGCCAAGCGGGATGGGGAAATGAGCAGTTCTTC. As protein: CASSQAGWGNEQFF.

This rearrangement joins TRBV5-6 to TRBJ1-5; D gene uncertain. This CDR3 comprises 15 residues. Germline V gene lookup returns CDR1 SGHDT and CDR2 YYEEEE. V was shortened by 1 base and J by 2 bases, with 10 bases between the two germline ends. The CDR3 sequence is CASSLRTSGNQPQHF. The CDR3 bases are TGTGCCAGCAGCTTGCGCACAAGTGGCAATCAGCCCCAGCATTTT.